The rows below give T cell receptor beta chains drawn from one sample of a study of blood T cells in healthy people across ages. TCRdb reprocessed the 5' RACE reads with MiXCR, giving one entry per CDR3 protein. The table includes some 1.4 million distinct CDR3 sequences, 40% to 50% detected once. The sequenced material came from blood. The receptors were gathered from a woman aged 18-29 years in good health. Each CDR3 is given with its conserved first and last residue. The D gene is left open where the match is weak. The listing skips clone size in some rows; elsewhere it reads once, few, many or a size class.

J gene: TRBJ2-1; D gene: .; V gene: TRBV11-2; clone size: .; CDR3 protein: CASSSLQQLYNEQFF; CDR3 DNA: TGTGCCAGCAGCTCCCTCCAGCAACTTTACAATGAGCAGTTCTTC
J gene: TRBJ1-5; D gene: .; V gene: TRBV2; clone size: .; CDR3 protein: CASRLGTSNQPQHF; CDR3 DNA: TGTGCCAGCCGACTCGGAACCAGCAATCAGCCCCAGCATTTT
J gene: TRBJ2-7; D gene: .; V gene: TRBV20-1; clone size: .; CDR3 protein: CSARPTLLRRTYEQYF; CDR3 DNA: TGCAGTGCTAGGCCGACGTTGCTCAGAAGAACCTACGAGCAGTACTTC
J gene: TRBJ2-1; D gene: TRBD2; V gene: TRBV20-1; clone size: few; CDR3 protein: CSALGLAGYNEQFF; CDR3 DNA: TGCAGTGCTCTAGGGCTAGCGGGTTACAATGAGCAGTTCTTC
J gene: TRBJ1-4; D gene: .; V gene: TRBV28; clone size: .; CDR3 protein: CASSLSRVTNEKLFF; CDR3 DNA: TGTGCCAGCAGTTTAAGCAGGGTAACTAATGAAAAACTGTTTTTT
J gene: TRBJ1-5; D gene: .; V gene: TRBV20-1; clone size: .; CDR3 protein: CSASDHGNNQPQHF; CDR3 DNA: TGCAGTGCTAGTGACCACGGTAATAATCAGCCCCAGCATTTT
J gene: TRBJ2-5; D gene: TRBD1; V gene: TRBV20-1; clone size: .; CDR3 protein: CSGGQLETQYF; CDR3 DNA: TGCAGTGGGGGACAGCTGGAGACCCAGTACTTC
J gene: TRBJ2-5; D gene: .; V gene: TRBV29-1; clone size: .; CDR3 protein: CSVEEIGLARDEQYF; CDR3 DNA: TGCAGCGTTGAAGAAATAGGGCTAGCGAGAGATGAGCAGTACTTC
J gene: TRBJ1-2; D gene: TRBD1; V gene: TRBV7-2; clone size: .; CDR3 protein: CASSLLGQGFDYGYTF; CDR3 DNA: TGTGCCAGCAGCTTACTGGGACAGGGCTTCGACTATGGCTACACCTTC
J gene: TRBJ2-3; D gene: .; V gene: TRBV25-1; clone size: few; CDR3 protein: CASSDPYMSTDTQYF; CDR3 DNA: TGTGCCAGCAGTGACCCTTACATGAGCACAGATACGCAGTATTTT
J gene: TRBJ1-1; D gene: .; V gene: TRBV12-3/TRBV12-4; clone size: .; CDR3 protein: CASSGPNLNTEAFF; CDR3 DNA: TGTGCCAGCAGCGGACCCAACCTGAACACTGAAGCTTTCTTT
J gene: TRBJ2-2; D gene: .; V gene: TRBV5-1; clone size: .; CDR3 protein: CASSTSDTGELFF; CDR3 DNA: TGCGCCAGCAGCACTTCAGACACCGGGGAGCTGTTTTTT
J gene: TRBJ1-5; D gene: .; V gene: TRBV25-1; clone size: .; CDR3 protein: CASSGVGFGQPQHF; CDR3 DNA: TGTGCCAGCAGTGGGGTAGGGTTTGGTCAGCCCCAGCATTTT
J gene: TRBJ2-1; D gene: TRBD2; V gene: TRBV20-1; clone size: .; CDR3 protein: CSASPQVGLQFF; CDR3 DNA: TGCAGTGCTAGTCCTCAGGTGGGACTACAGTTCTTC
J gene: TRBJ2-7; D gene: TRBD2; V gene: TRBV4-1; clone size: few; CDR3 protein: CASSQGASGVSGYEQYF; CDR3 DNA: TGCGCCAGCAGCCAGGGCGCTAGCGGGGTTTCTGGGTACGAGCAGTACTTC
J gene: TRBJ2-7; D gene: TRBD1; V gene: TRBV20-1; clone size: few; CDR3 protein: CSALPGQGTYEQYF; CDR3 DNA: TGCAGTGCTCTTCCGGGACAGGGGACCTACGAGCAGTACTTC
J gene: TRBJ2-7; D gene: .; V gene: TRBV2; clone size: .; CDR3 protein: CASSGRTLSSYNEQYF; CDR3 DNA: TGTGCCAGCAGTGGAAGGACACTTAGCTCCTACAATGAGCAGTACTTC
J gene: TRBJ2-3; D gene: TRBD2; V gene: TRBV30; clone size: .; CDR3 protein: CAWTLGLAGDTDTQYF; CDR3 DNA: TGTGCCTGGACTCTAGGACTAGCGGGGGACACAGATACGCAGTATTTT
J gene: TRBJ2-5; D gene: .; V gene: TRBV30; clone size: few; CDR3 protein: CAWSFTVPGTQYF; CDR3 DNA: TGTGCCTGGAGTTTTACGGTTCCAGGGACCCAGTACTTC
J gene: TRBJ2-5; D gene: .; V gene: TRBV20-1; clone size: .; CDR3 protein: CSARDAGAPQETQYF; CDR3 DNA: TGCAGTGCTAGAGATGCCGGGGCACCGCAAGAGACCCAGTACTTC
J gene: TRBJ2-5; D gene: TRBD2; V gene: TRBV10-3; clone size: few; CDR3 protein: CAISTSGSETQYF; CDR3 DNA: TGTGCCATCAGTACTAGCGGGAGCGAGACCCAGTACTTC
J gene: TRBJ2-4; D gene: .; V gene: TRBV20-1; clone size: once; CDR3 protein: CSAIIGNIQYF; CDR3 DNA: TGCAGTGCTATAATAGGAAACATTCAGTACTTC
J gene: TRBJ1-1; D gene: .; V gene: TRBV12-3/TRBV12-4; clone size: .; CDR3 protein: CASSGRSNTEAFF; CDR3 DNA: TGTGCCAGCAGTGGACGGTCGAACACTGAAGCTTTCTTT
J gene: TRBJ2-7; D gene: TRBD2; V gene: TRBV20-1; clone size: .; CDR3 protein: CSAPVAGDYEQYF; CDR3 DNA: TGCAGTGCCCCGGTAGCGGGAGACTACGAGCAGTACTTC
J gene: TRBJ1-2; D gene: TRBD1; V gene: TRBV2; clone size: .; CDR3 protein: CASIQQGAYGYTF; CDR3 DNA: TGTGCCAGCATTCAACAGGGGGCTTATGGCTACACCTTC
J gene: TRBJ2-3; D gene: TRBD2; V gene: TRBV28; clone size: many; CDR3 protein: CASSLGSSGGADTQYF; CDR3 DNA: TGTGCCAGCAGTTTAGGTTCTAGCGGGGGGGCAGATACGCAGTATTTT
J gene: TRBJ2-5; D gene: TRBD1; V gene: TRBV12-5; clone size: .; CDR3 protein: CASAPQGAQETQYF; CDR3 DNA: TGTGCTAGTGCCCCACAGGGGGCCCAAGAGACCCAGTACTTC
J gene: TRBJ2-2; D gene: TRBD2; V gene: TRBV28; clone size: .; CDR3 protein: CASSPAGGGITGELFF; CDR3 DNA: TGTGCCAGCAGTCCGGCCGGCGGGGGAATAACCGGGGAGCTGTTTTTT
J gene: TRBJ1-4; D gene: .; V gene: TRBV28; clone size: few; CDR3 protein: CASALGEKLFF; CDR3 DNA: TGTGCCAGCGCCCTCGGAGAAAAACTGTTTTTT
J gene: TRBJ2-5; D gene: .; V gene: TRBV12-3/TRBV12-4; clone size: .; CDR3 protein: CASSWGSGTQYF; CDR3 DNA: TGTGCCAGCAGTTGGGGTAGTGGGACCCAGTACTTC
J gene: TRBJ1-3; D gene: .; V gene: TRBV9; clone size: few; CDR3 protein: CASSVEGASGNTIYF; CDR3 DNA: TGTGCCAGCAGCGTAGAAGGGGCCTCTGGAAACACCATATATTTT
J gene: TRBJ1-4; D gene: .; V gene: TRBV29-1; clone size: once; CDR3 protein: CSVVRDGAANEKLFF; CDR3 DNA: TGCAGCGTTGTAAGGGACGGTGCGGCTAATGAAAAACTGTTTTTT
J gene: TRBJ2-4; D gene: .; V gene: TRBV20-1; clone size: .; CDR3 protein: CSARVGSAGNIQYF; CDR3 DNA: TGCAGTGCTAGAGTTGGCAGCGCGGGAAACATTCAGTACTTC
J gene: TRBJ2-4; D gene: .; V gene: TRBV11-2; clone size: .; CDR3 protein: CASSLALVKNIQYF; CDR3 DNA: TGTGCCAGCAGCCTGGCACTAGTCAAAAACATTCAGTACTTC
J gene: TRBJ2-1; D gene: TRBD2; V gene: TRBV29-1; clone size: .; CDR3 protein: CSVEGERGGSYNEQFF; CDR3 DNA: TGCAGCGTTGAAGGCGAGCGGGGGGGTTCCTACAATGAGCAGTTCTTC
J gene: TRBJ2-6; D gene: .; V gene: TRBV14; clone size: .; CDR3 protein: CASSPGLLYSGANVLTF; CDR3 DNA: TGTGCCAGCAGCCCAGGGTTGTTATACTCTGGGGCCAACGTCCTGACTTTC
J gene: TRBJ2-7; D gene: TRBD2; V gene: TRBV4-1; clone size: .; CDR3 protein: CASSQSGTSSWDNEQYF; CDR3 DNA: TGCGCCAGCAGCCAATCCGGGACTAGTAGTTGGGACAATGAGCAGTACTTC
J gene: TRBJ1-1; D gene: .; V gene: TRBV6-1; clone size: .; CDR3 protein: CATIDTEAFF; CDR3 DNA: TGTGCTACCATAGACACTGAAGCTTTCTTT
J gene: TRBJ2-7; D gene: .; V gene: TRBV10-3; clone size: few; CDR3 protein: CAISDSQDYEQYF; CDR3 DNA: TGTGCCATCAGTGATTCACAGGACTACGAGCAGTACTTC
J gene: TRBJ2-1; D gene: .; V gene: TRBV20-1; clone size: .; CDR3 protein: CSASGGDLNNEQFF; CDR3 DNA: TGCAGTGCCTCAGGGGGGGACTTAAACAATGAGCAGTTCTTC
J gene: TRBJ2-7; D gene: .; V gene: TRBV19; clone size: .; CDR3 protein: CASSFGTGDSYEQYF; CDR3 DNA: TGTGCCAGTAGTTTCGGGACGGGCGACTCCTACGAGCAGTACTTC
J gene: TRBJ2-1; D gene: TRBD2; V gene: TRBV7-2; clone size: .; CDR3 protein: CASSLGGLAIGEQFF; CDR3 DNA: TGTGCCAGCAGTCTCGGCGGACTAGCGATAGGTGAGCAGTTCTTC